Below, one T cell receptor (beta chain) is given with its context. Its antigen is still unknown. The RNA input was about 0.5 to 1 ug, and it was reverse transcribed with random hexamers. A multiplex approach, immunoSEQ multiplex PCR, amplified TCR beta CDR3 across 54 Vbeta and 13 Jbeta. TCRdb used MiXCR to reprocess the immunoSEQ multiplex PCR reads, holding one entry per CDR3 protein. The sample has more than 150,000 distinct CDR3 sequences, roughly 95% seen once. The length of the CDR3 is 13 residues. Germline V gives CDR1 SGHTA, CDR2 FQGNSA. Trimming cost V 2 bases and J 7 bases, with 11 bases left between them. The data were taken from a study of CD8 T cells in Susac syndrome. The multiple sclerosis controls were treatment-naive patients with relapsing-remitting disease that was stable or active. Study outcomes and limitations: That the number of individuals in its TCR sequencing and HLA analysis was relatively small was acknowledged by the study.

The clonotype comes from a human donor with multiple sclerosis. The sequenced sample consisted of CD8+ T cells from PBMCs. The V gene is TRBV7-2, the J gene TRBJ1-1; tentatively, D is TRBD1 (5 bases). The CDR3 protein is CASSLSSQGEAFF. DNA for the CDR3: TGTGCCAGCAGCTTAAGTAGCCAGGGTGAAGCTTTCTTT.